The TCR beta chain under discussion was sequenced for a study of T-cell memory formation after mild COVID-19. On the study more broadly: The study found TCR clusters largely donor specific. General study points: Mainly CM and EM harbored the contracting CD4+ clones; mainly EMRA harbored the CD8+ ones. Pre-infection memory showed some responding clones, and this suggested that cross-reactive memory joined.

TCRdb reprocessed the 5' RACE reads via MiXCR and lists one record per CDR3 protein. The sample lists around 210,000 distinct CDR3 sequences; over 9% were seen once. Germline assignment: CDR1 SEHNR and CDR2 FQNEAQ (reference sequence). This CDR3 comprises 17 residues. The V and J ends lost 5 bases and 1 base respectively, with 18 bases between them. Points on this clonotype: Its cognate antigen is unknown.

This chain joins TRBV7-9 and TRBJ2-1; maybe TRBD1 (5 bases). The sequence derives from a man between 18 and 35 years old who had mild COVID-19 (a few samples of this study predate the infection). Cell type and time point are not known. Material: PBMCs or a T cell subset sorted from them (not recorded which). The CDR3 loop is CASSAVDSLPSYNEQFF. The CDR3 coding sequence is TGTGCCAGCAGCGCGGTTGACAGTCTACCTTCCTACAATGAGCAGTTCTTC.